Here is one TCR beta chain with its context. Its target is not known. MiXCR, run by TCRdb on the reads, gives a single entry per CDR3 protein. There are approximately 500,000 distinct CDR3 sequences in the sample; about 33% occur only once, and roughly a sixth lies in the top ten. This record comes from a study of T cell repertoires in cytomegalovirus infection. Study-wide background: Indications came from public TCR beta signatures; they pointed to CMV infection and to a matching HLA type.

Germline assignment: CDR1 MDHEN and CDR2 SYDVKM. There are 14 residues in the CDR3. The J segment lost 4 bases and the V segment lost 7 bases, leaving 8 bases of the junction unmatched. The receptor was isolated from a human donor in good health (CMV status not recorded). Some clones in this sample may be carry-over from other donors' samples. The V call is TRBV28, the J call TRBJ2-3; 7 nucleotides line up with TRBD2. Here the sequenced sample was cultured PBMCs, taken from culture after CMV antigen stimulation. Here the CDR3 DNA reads TGTGCCAGCACCATGGGGGGGTGGCCAGATACGCAGTATTTT. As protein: CASTMGGWPDTQYF.